The text below deals with one T cell receptor beta chain. Its specificity is unknown. These data are taken from a study of glioma-infiltrating T cells after dendritic cell vaccination. Whole-study results and caveats: Survival was not directly related to TCR clonality in these patients.

Assay: immunoSEQ multiplex PCR; the TCRdb copy retains only in-frame clones and omits some. The sample includes some 90,000 clones, 80% to 90% of them seen just once. Germline CDR1 MNHNS, CDR2 SASEGT. The junction had 5 bases not matched to a gene; V was cut back by 4 bases and J by 2 bases. The CDR3 contains 15 residues. Time point given: after dendritic cell vaccination, including at tumor progression/relapse. All glioblastoma patients lacked an isocitrate dehydrogenase mutation. The sequence came from a human donor with glioblastoma. The chain employs TRBV6-1 and TRBJ1-1; TRBD1 matches 9 bases. The sequencing used blood, collected after dendritic cell vaccination. This CDR3 reads CASSGAGQGNTEAFF. In nucleotides, the CDR3 is TGTGCCAGCAGTGGGGCGGGACAGGGAAACACTGAAGCTTTCTTT.